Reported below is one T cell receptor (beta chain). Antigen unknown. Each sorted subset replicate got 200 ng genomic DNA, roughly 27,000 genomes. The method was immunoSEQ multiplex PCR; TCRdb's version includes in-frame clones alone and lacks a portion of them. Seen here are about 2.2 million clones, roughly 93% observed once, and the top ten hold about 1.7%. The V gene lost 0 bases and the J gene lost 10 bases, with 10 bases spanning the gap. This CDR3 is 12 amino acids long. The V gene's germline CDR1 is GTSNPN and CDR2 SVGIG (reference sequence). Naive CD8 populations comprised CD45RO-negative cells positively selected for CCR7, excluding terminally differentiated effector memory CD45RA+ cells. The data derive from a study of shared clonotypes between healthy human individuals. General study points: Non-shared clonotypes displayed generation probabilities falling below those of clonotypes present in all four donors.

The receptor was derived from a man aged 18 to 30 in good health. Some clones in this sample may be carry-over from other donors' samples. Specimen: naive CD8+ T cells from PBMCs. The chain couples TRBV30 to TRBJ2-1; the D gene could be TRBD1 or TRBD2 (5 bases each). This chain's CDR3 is CAWSVGRDEQFF. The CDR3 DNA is TGTGCCTGGAGTGTAGGTAGGGACGAGCAGTTCTTC.